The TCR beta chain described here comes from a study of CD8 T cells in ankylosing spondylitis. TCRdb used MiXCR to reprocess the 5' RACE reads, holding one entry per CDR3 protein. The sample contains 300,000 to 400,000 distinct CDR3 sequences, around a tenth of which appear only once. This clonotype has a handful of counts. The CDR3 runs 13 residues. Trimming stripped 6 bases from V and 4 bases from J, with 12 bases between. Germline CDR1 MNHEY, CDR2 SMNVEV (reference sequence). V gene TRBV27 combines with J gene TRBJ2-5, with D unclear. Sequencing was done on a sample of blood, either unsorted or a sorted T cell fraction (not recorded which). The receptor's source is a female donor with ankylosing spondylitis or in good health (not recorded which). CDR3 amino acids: CASRPSSGETQYF. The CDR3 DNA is TGTGCCAGCAGACCCTCGAGTGGAGAGACCCAGTACTTC.